This T cell receptor beta chain was observed in a study of T cells after somatic rescue of genetic block. Germline CDR1 reads LNHDA; CDR2 reads SQIVND (reference sequence). V shed 8 bases and J shed 6 bases, with 14 bases lying between them. The CDR3 runs 13 residues. Profiled with immunoSEQ multiplex PCR; TCRdb holds only in-frame clones, not every one. The sample shows 67,000 or so clones, approximately 91% of them seen only once. The rearrangement uses TRBV19 and TRBJ2-1; D is ambiguous. The specimen was peripheral blood mononuclear cells (PBMCs). This TCR derives from a man aged 25-45 years. CDR3 bases: TGTGCCAGTCGCCTTGGTCCAACCAATGAGCAGTTCTTC. As protein: CASRLGPTNEQFF.